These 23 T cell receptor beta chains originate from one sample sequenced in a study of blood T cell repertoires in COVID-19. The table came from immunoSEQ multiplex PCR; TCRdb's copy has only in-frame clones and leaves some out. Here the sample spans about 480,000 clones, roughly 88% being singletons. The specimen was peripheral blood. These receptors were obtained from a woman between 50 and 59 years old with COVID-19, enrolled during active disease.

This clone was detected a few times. CDR3 sequence reads: CASSRGQGSYEQYF. The CDR3 region has the DNA TGTGCCAGTAGTAGGGGACAGGGTTCCTACGAGCAGTACTTC. This chain uses TRBV19 with TRBJ2-7; 9 nucleotides line up with TRBD1. This CDR3 comprises 14 residues. In germline, CDR1 is LNHDA, CDR2 SQIVND (reference sequence). V trimming: 4 bases; J trimming: 1 base; junction bases outside the gene matches: 2.

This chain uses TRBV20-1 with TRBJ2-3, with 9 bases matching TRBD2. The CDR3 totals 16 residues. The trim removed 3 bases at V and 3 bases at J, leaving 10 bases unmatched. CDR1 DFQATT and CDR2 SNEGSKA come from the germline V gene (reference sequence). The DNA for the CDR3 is TGCAGTGCTAGTTGGCGGGGGGGCCACTCGACAGATACGCAGTATTTT. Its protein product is CSASWRGGHSTDTQYF.

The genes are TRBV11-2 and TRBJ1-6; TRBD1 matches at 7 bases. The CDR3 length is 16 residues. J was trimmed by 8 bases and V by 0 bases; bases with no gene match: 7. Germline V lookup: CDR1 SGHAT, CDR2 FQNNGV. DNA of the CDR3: TGTGCCAGCAGCTTAGAAATCGGGCAGGGGGATTCACCCCTCCACTTT. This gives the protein CASSLEIGQGDSPLHF.

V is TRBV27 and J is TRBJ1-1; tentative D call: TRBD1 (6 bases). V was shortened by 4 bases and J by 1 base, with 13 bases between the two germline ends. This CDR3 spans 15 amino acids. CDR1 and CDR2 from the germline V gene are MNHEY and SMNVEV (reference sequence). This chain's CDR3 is CASSYRGGPNTEAFF. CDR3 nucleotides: TGTGCCAGCAGTTACCGCGGGGGGCCGAACACTGAAGCTTTCTTT.

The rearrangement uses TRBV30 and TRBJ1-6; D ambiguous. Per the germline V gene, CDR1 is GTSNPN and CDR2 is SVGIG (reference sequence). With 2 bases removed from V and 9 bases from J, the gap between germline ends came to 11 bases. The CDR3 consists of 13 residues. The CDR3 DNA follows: TGTGCCTGGAGTAGACTAATGGGTTCACCCCTCCACTTT. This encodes CAWSRLMGSPLHF.

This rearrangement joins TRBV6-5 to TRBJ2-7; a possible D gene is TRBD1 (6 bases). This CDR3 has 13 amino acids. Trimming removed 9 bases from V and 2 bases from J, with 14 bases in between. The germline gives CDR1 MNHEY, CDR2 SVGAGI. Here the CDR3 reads CASITGTAYEQYF. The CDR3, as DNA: TGTGCCAGTATAACAGGGACCGCCTACGAGCAGTACTTC.

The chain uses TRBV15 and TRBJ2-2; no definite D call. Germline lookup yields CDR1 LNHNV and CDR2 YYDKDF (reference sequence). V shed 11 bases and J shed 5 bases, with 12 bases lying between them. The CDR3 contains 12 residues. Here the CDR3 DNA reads TGTGCCGTCTCGAGGAATACCGGGGAGCTGTTTTTT. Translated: CAVSRNTGELFF.

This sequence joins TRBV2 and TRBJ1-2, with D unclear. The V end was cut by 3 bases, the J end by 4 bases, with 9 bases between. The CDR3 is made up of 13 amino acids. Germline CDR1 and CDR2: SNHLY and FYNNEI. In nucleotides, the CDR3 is TGTGCCAGCAGTGACGGCGGGATCTATGGCTACACCTTC. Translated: CASSDGGIYGYTF.

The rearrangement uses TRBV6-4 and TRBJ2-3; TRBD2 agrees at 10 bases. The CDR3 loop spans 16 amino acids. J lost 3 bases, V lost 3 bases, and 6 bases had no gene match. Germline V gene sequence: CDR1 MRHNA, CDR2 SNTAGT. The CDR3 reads CASSEGPSGGTDTQYF. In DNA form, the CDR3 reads TGTGCCAGCAGTGAAGGGCCTAGCGGGGGAACAGATACGCAGTATTTT.

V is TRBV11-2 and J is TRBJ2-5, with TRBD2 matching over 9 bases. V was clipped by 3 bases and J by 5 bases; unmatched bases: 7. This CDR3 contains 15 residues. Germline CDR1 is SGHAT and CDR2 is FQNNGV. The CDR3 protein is CASSFGIAGDETQYF. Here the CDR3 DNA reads TGTGCCAGCAGCTTTGGAATAGCGGGGGATGAGACCCAGTACTTC.

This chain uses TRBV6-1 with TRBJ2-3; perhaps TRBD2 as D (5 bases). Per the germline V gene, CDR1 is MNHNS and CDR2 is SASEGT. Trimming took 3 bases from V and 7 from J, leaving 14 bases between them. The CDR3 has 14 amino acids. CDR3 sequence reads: CASSDPGYRYTQYF. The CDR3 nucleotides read TGTGCCAGCAGTGATCCGGGGTATCGGTATACGCAGTATTTT.

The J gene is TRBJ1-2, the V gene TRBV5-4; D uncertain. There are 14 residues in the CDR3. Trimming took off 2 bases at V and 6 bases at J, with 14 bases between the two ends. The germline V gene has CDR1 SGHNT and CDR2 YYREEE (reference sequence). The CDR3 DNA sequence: TGTGCCAGCAGCTTTCGAGAGGGCGTAGATGGCTACACCTTC. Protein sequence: CASSFREGVDGYTF.

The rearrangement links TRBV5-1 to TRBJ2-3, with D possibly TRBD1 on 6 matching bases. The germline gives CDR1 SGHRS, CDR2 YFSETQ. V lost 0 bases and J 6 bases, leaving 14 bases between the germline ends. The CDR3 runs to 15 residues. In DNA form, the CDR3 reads TGCGCCAGCAGCTTGGGGGGGCCCCAATCGGATACGCAGTATTTT. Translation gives CASSLGGPQSDTQYF.

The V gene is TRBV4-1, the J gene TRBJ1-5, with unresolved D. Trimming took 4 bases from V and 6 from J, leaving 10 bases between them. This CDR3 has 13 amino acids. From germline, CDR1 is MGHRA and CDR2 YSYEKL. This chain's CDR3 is CASSLYLTQPQHF. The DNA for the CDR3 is TGCGCCAGCAGCCTCTACCTTACTCAGCCCCAGCATTTT.

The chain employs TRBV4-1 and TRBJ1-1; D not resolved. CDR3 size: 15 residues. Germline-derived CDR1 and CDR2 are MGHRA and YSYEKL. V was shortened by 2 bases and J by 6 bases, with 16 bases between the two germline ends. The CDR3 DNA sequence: TGCGCCAGCAGCCAACCTAAGGAGGCGGTGGCTGAAGCTTTCTTT. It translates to CASSQPKEAVAEAFF.

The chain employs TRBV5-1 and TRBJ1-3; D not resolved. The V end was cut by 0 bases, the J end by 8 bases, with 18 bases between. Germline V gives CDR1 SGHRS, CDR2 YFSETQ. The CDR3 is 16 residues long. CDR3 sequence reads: CASSLVGTDRGDTIYF. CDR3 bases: TGCGCCAGCAGCTTGGTCGGAACCGATCGAGGAGACACCATATATTTT.

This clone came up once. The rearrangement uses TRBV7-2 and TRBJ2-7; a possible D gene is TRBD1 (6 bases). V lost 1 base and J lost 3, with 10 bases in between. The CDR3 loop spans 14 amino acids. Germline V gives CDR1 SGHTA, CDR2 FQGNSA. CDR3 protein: CASSLVPGDYEQYF. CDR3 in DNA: TGTGCCAGCAGCTTAGTGCCAGGGGACTACGAGCAGTACTTC.

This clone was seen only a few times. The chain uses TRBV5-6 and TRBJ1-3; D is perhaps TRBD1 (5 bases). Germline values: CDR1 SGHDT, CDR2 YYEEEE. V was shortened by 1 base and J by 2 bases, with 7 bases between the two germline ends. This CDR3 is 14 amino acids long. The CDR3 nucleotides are TGTGCCAGCAGCTTGCTGACAGCTGGAAACACCATATATTTT. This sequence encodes CASSLLTAGNTIYF.

The CDR3, as DNA: TGTGCCAGCAGCTTCGGCGGGGGAGGCCACTACGAGCAGTACTTC. Its protein product is CASSFGGGGHYEQYF. The rearrangement uses TRBV7-2 and TRBJ2-7; 7 nucleotides match TRBD2. The CDR3 is 15 amino acids. Germline CDR1 reads SGHTA; CDR2 reads FQGNSA. V trimming: 3 bases; J trimming: 3 bases; junction bases outside the gene matches: 8.

CDR3 sequence: CASNPGTEAFF. The CDR3 DNA follows: TGTGCCAGTAACCCAGGCACTGAAGCTTTCTTT. The chain links TRBV19 to TRBJ1-1; D is uncertain. The V and J ends lost 7 bases and 4 bases respectively, with 7 bases between them. The CDR3 is 11 residues long. Germline V gene sequence: CDR1 LNHDA, CDR2 SQIVND (reference sequence). Full variable domain (rest looked up from reference TRBV19 and TRBJ1-1): DGGITQSPKYLFRKEGQNVTLSCEQNLNHDAMYWYRQDPGQGLRLIYYSQIVNDFQKGDIAEGYSVSREKKESFPLTVTSAQKNPTAFYLCASNPGTEAFFGQGTRLTVV.

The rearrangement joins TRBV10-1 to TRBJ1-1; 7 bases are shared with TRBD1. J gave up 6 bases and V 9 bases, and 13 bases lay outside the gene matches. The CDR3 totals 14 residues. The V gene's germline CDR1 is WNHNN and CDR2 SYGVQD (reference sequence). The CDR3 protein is CARPTGEAAAEAFF. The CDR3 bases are TGCGCCAGACCAACAGGGGAGGCAGCAGCTGAAGCTTTCTTT.

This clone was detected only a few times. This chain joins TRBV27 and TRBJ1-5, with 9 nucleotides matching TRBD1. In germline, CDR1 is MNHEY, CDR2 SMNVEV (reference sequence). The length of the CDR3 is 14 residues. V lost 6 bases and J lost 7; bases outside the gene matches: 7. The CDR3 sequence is CASRGQGRGQPQHF. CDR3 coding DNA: TGTGCCAGCAGAGGACAGGGGAGAGGCCAGCCCCAGCATTTT.

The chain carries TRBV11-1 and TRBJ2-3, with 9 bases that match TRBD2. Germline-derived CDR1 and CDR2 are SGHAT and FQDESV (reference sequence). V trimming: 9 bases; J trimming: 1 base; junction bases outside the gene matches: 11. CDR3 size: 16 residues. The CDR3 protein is CASFSGGDPGTDTQYF. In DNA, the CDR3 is TGTGCCAGTTTTAGCGGGGGTGACCCCGGCACAGATACGCAGTATTTT.